This T cell receptor beta chain was documented in a study of blood T cell repertoires in COVID-19. In the study overall: The origin of the acute and convalescent COVID-19 samples was the United States, Italy and Spain.

Method: immunoSEQ multiplex PCR; TCRdb's copy keeps in-frame clones and lacks some. The data hold more than 100,000 clones, with around 85% observed a single time. Germline values: CDR1 KGHSH, CDR2 LQKENI. This CDR3 has 13 amino acids. Losses at the gene ends were 4 bases for V and 8 bases for J; bases not matched to a gene: 4. This sequence joins TRBV18 and TRBJ1-2, with TRBD1 matching over 10 bases. This TCR derives from a woman aged 45-60 years with acute or convalescent COVID-19. Sequenced: peripheral blood. The CDR3 region has the DNA TGTGCCAGCTCACGAGGGACAGGGGAAGGCTACACCTTC. As protein: CASSRGTGEGYTF.